This is a list of T cell receptor beta chains from one sample in a study of blood T cell repertoires in COVID-19. Data came from immunoSEQ multiplex PCR; TCRdb stores just in-frame clones and leaves some out. The sample records under 200,000 clones, around 86% being singletons. The sequenced sample was peripheral blood. The receptors were sampled from a man between 18 and 35 years old with acute or convalescent COVID-19. Both conserved end residues are part of each CDR3. The order of the fields is CDR3 DNA, CDR3 protein, V gene, J gene, CDR3 length, clone size, D gene. A D gene is named only where the DNA matches it firmly. Size is omitted from some rows. Given values are once, few, many or a class for expanded clones.

CDR3nt: TGTGCCAGCAGCGTAGGGGGACAGAAGAACACTGAAGCTTTCTTT; CDR3aa: CASSVGGQKNTEAFF; v_gene: TRBV9; j_gene: TRBJ1-1; len: 15; abundance: .; d_gene: TRBD1
CDR3nt: TGTGCCACCAGCAGTGAGCGGGGGGGATACGAGCAGTACTTC; CDR3aa: CATSSERGGYEQYF; v_gene: TRBV15; j_gene: TRBJ2-7; len: 14; abundance: .; d_gene: TRBD2
CDR3nt: TGCGCCAGCAGCTTACAGGGGGACTATGGCTACACCTTC; CDR3aa: CASSLQGDYGYTF; v_gene: TRBV5-1; j_gene: TRBJ1-2; len: 13; abundance: .; d_gene: TRBD1
CDR3nt: TGCGCCAGCAGAGACTCTAGCGGGGGGGCTTCAGATACGCAGTATTTT; CDR3aa: CASRDSSGGASDTQYF; v_gene: TRBV5-1; j_gene: TRBJ2-3; len: 16; abundance: .; d_gene: TRBD2
CDR3nt: TGTGCCACCAGAACTACCTCCCGGGGTTCCGGCACTGAAGCTTTCTTT; CDR3aa: CATRTTSRGSGTEAFF; v_gene: TRBV15; j_gene: TRBJ1-1; len: 16; abundance: .; d_gene: .
CDR3nt: TGTGCCAGCAGTGAACGGACAAACGTTAATGAAAAACTGTTTTTT; CDR3aa: CASSERTNVNEKLFF; v_gene: TRBV2; j_gene: TRBJ1-4; len: 15; abundance: .; d_gene: .
CDR3nt: TGCGCCAGCAGCTTGATGAGGGGGAATTCACCCCTCCACTTT; CDR3aa: CASSLMRGNSPLHF; v_gene: TRBV5-1; j_gene: TRBJ1-6; len: 14; abundance: .; d_gene: .
CDR3nt: TGTGCCAGCAGCTTAGGTCGGCTAGCGGGGGCCGCGAACACCGGGGAGCTGTTTTTT; CDR3aa: CASSLGRLAGAANTGELFF; v_gene: TRBV13; j_gene: TRBJ2-2; len: 19; abundance: .; d_gene: TRBD2
CDR3nt: TGTGCCAGCAGTTTCTCAGCGGGGGGAGGTCAAGAGACCCAGTACTTC; CDR3aa: CASSFSAGGGQETQYF; v_gene: TRBV28; j_gene: TRBJ2-5; len: 16; abundance: .; d_gene: TRBD2
CDR3nt: TGTGCCAGCAGGGGGGACAGTCCCTACAATGAGCAGTTCTTC; CDR3aa: CASRGDSPYNEQFF; v_gene: TRBV6-5; j_gene: TRBJ2-1; len: 14; abundance: .; d_gene: TRBD1
CDR3nt: TGTGCCAGTAGTACAGGGAACACTGAAGCTTTCTTT; CDR3aa: CASSTGNTEAFF; v_gene: TRBV19; j_gene: TRBJ1-1; len: 12; abundance: .; d_gene: .
CDR3nt: TGTGCCAGCAACTTAGGGGGACAGCGCGATCTCAAGCAGTACTTC; CDR3aa: CASNLGGQRDLKQYF; v_gene: TRBV27; j_gene: TRBJ2-7; len: 15; abundance: .; d_gene: TRBD1
CDR3nt: TGTGCCAGCTTGAACAGTAGAAATTCACCCCTCCACTTT; CDR3aa: CASLNSRNSPLHF; v_gene: TRBV28; j_gene: TRBJ1-6; len: 13; abundance: .; d_gene: .
CDR3nt: TGTGCCAGCAGGCCGGTCTCTGGAAACACCATATATTTT; CDR3aa: CASRPVSGNTIYF; v_gene: TRBV5-5; j_gene: TRBJ1-3; len: 13; abundance: .; d_gene: .
CDR3nt: TGTGCCAGCAGCGTACAGGGTGACTATGGCTACACCTTC; CDR3aa: CASSVQGDYGYTF; v_gene: TRBV5-4; j_gene: TRBJ1-2; len: 13; abundance: .; d_gene: .
CDR3nt: TGTGCCAGCAGCGATACAGGGTACGGCTACACCTTC; CDR3aa: CASSDTGYGYTF; v_gene: TRBV3-1/TRBV3-2; j_gene: TRBJ1-2; len: 12; abundance: .; d_gene: .
CDR3nt: TGTGCCAGTAGTAGAGGGACAGCTCGCGTTAATGAAAAACTGTTTTTT; CDR3aa: CASSRGTARVNEKLFF; v_gene: TRBV19; j_gene: TRBJ1-4; len: 16; abundance: .; d_gene: TRBD1
CDR3nt: TGTGCCATCAGTGAGTCCTCCCCCGGACATGCAGAAAAACTGTTTTTT; CDR3aa: CAISESSPGHAEKLFF; v_gene: TRBV10-3; j_gene: TRBJ1-4; len: 16; abundance: .; d_gene: .
CDR3nt: TGTGCCAGCATTCTACAGGGGTGGCGTTCTGGCTACACCTTC; CDR3aa: CASILQGWRSGYTF; v_gene: TRBV6-5; j_gene: TRBJ1-2; len: 14; abundance: .; d_gene: TRBD1
CDR3nt: TGTGCCAGCTCACCTATGCCGGAGACAGGGGGTATAGCTTTCTTT; CDR3aa: CASSPMPETGGIAFF; v_gene: TRBV18; j_gene: TRBJ1-1; len: 15; abundance: once; d_gene: TRBD1